The present T cell receptor beta chain was sequenced within a study of T-cell memory formation after mild COVID-19 (dated by TCRdb to about 2021). About the investigation overall: TCR sequence clusters from the two donors were found to be largely donor specific. Longitudinal TCRalpha and TCRbeta repertoire sequencing tracked T-cell clones expanding and contracting after mild COVID-19 in two donors. The cohort was made up of two young adult volunteers, one female and one male, who were previously healthy. Here is what the overall study found, with its caveats: SARS-CoV-2 specificity was not confirmed for the second-wave clones peaking on day 37. Balanced CD4/CD8 phenotypes were observed for clones contracting from day 15 to 85, whereas a bias towards CD4+ was observed for a second wave of clones expanding from day 15 to 37. The study included only a couple of mild cases, and larger cohorts that include severe cases with pre-infection samples were judged to be necessary. Some responding clones were detected in pre-infection memory, which suggested that pre-existing cross-reactive memory T cells had joined the SARS-CoV-2 response. Contracting CD4+ clones were located mainly in the CM and EM memory subsets, whereas CD8+ clones were found to be enriched in EMRA.

In regard to this clonotype: The antigen this receptor binds is unknown. No much larger clone exists at a distance of one base, and base qualities are not known.

Ficoll-Paque density gradient centrifugation was the method used to isolate PBMCs. Sequencing took place on an Illumina NovaSeq 6000. TCRalpha and TCRbeta cDNA libraries were built by 5'RACE with constant-segment primers, adding sample barcodes and unique molecular identifiers. Trizol reagent was used to extract RNA from every sample. Amplification of the libraries took two PCR steps, and the second step added a second sample barcode plus Illumina TruSeq adapters. Sequencing of the libraries was done on an Illumina NovaSeq, producing 2 x 150 bp paired-end reads. Per the authors' processing: With migec v1.2.7, reads were demultiplexed and then collapsed into UMI-guided consensus sequences. Using mixcr v2.1.11, UMI consensuses were aligned to TRA and TRB V and J templates and then assembled into clonotypes. Expanded or contracted clonotypes were those called significant by both edgeR and NoisET, with noise models trained on biological replicates. For edgeR calls, a false discovery rate-adjusted p below 0.01 and a log2 fold-change threshold of 1 were applied. As an exploratory analysis of dynamics, PCA with hierarchical clustering was applied to max-normalized trajectories of the 1000 most abundant clonotypes. Separately sequenced CD4+ and CD8+ repertoires were used to assign the CD4 or CD8 phenotype of responding clones. TCRdb ran its own pipeline on the public reads, namely fastp trimming at Q25 and MiXCR clone calling, and kept in-frame beta chains. Rows are unified per CDR3 protein, each entry keeping the most common DNA and genes. The V and J calls and clone size are TCRdb's, not the authors'. The sample table records about 430,000 distinct CDR3 sequences; roughly 18% of these occur just once. The top ten hold about a fifth of the sample.

The V end loses 0 bases and the J end loses 0 bases, and a stretch of 9 bases separates them. Per the germline V gene, SGDLS is the CDR1 and YYNGEE is the CDR2. The CDR3 runs 15 amino acids, cysteine and phenylalanine included. Just the 45-base CDR3 DNA is kept, in frame starting at base 1. The sequence was collected from a man younger than 35 who had mild COVID-19 (a few samples of this study predate the infection). The sample titles of this study are shuffled in the database, so cell type and time point are left out; the donor was told from shared clones. In this chain, TRBV9 is recombined with TRBJ2-5; matching of 6 bases hints at TRBD1 as the D gene. Sequenced material: PBMCs or a T cell subset sorted from them (not recorded which). At the DNA level, the sequence is TGTGCCAGCAGCGTAGGGAACAGGGACCAAGAGACCCAGTACTTC. It encodes CASSVGNRDQETQYF.